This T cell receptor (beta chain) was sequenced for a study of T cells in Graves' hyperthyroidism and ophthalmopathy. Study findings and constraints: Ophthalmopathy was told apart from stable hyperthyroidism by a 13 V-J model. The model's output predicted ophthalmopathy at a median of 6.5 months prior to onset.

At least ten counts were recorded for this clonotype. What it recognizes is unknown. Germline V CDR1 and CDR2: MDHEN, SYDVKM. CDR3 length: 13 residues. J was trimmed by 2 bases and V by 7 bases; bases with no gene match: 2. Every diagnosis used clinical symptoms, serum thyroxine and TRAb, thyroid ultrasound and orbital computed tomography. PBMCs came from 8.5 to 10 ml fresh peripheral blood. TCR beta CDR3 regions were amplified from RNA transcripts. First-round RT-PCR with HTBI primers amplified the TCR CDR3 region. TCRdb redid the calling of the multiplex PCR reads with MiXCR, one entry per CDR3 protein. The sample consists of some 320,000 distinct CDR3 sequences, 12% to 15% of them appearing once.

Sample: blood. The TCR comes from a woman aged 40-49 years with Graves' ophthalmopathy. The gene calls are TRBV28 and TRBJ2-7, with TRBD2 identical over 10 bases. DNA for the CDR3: TGTGCCAGCATAGCGGGAGGTACCTACGAGCAGTACTTC. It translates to CASIAGGTYEQYF.